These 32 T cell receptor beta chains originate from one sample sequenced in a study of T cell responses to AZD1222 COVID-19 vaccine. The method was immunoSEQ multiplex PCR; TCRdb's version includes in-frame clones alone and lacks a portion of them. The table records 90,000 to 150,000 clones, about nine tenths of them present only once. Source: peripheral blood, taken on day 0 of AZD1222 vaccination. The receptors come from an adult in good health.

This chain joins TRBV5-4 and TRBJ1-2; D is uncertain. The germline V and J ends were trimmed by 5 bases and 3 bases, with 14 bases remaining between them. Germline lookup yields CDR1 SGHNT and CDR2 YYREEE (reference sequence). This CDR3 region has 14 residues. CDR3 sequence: CASSPLSVDYGYTF. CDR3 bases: TGTGCCAGCAGTCCCCTGTCGGTAGACTATGGCTACACCTTC.

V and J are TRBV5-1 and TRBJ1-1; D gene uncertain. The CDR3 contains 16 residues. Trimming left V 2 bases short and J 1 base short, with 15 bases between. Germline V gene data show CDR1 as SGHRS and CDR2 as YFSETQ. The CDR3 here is CASSFSRLGGNTEAFF. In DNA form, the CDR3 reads TGCGCCAGCAGCTTTTCCAGGTTAGGAGGGAACACTGAAGCTTTCTTT.

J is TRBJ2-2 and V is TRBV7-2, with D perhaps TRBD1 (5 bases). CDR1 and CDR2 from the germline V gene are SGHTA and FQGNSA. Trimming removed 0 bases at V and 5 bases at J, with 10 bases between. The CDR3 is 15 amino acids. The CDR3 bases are TGTGCCAGCAGCTTAGCTGGGGCGCGGACCGGGGAGCTGTTTTTT. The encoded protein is CASSLAGARTGELFF.

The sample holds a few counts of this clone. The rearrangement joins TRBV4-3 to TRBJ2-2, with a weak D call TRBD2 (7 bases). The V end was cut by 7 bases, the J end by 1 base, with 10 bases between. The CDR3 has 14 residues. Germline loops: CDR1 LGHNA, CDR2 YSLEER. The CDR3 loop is CASKGGRNTGELFF. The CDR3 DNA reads TGCGCCAGCAAGGGGGGGCGGAACACCGGGGAGCTGTTTTTT.

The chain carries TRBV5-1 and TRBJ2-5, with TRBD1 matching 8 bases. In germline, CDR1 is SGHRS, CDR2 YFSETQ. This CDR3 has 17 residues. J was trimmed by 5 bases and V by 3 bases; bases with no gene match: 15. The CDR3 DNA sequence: TGCGCCAGCAGCTGGAGGCCCGACCAGGGGGCGCGTGAGACCCAGTACTTC. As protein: CASSWRPDQGARETQYF.

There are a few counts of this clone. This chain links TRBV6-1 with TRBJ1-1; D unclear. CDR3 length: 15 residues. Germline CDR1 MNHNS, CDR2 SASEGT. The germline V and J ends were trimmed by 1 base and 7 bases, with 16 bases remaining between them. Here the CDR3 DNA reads TGTGCCAGCAGTGAAGGCATGACGGGAGCAGTTGAAGCTTTCTTT. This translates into CASSEGMTGAVEAFF.

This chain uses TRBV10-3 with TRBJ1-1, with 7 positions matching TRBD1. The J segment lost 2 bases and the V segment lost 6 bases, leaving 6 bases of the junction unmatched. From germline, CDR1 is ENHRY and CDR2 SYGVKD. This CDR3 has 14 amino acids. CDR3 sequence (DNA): TGTGCCATCAGGGGGACAGAGGATAACACTGAAGCTTTCTTT. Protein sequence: CAIRGTEDNTEAFF.

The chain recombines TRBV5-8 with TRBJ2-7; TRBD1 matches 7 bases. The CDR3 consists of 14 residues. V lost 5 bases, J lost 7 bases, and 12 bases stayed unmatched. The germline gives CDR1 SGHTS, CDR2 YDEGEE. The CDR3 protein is CASSSGQLVREQYF. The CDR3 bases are TGTGCCAGCAGTTCGGGACAGCTTGTACGAGAGCAGTACTTC. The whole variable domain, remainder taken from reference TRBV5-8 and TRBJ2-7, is EAGVTQSPTHLIKTRGQQATLRCSPISGHTSVYWYQQALGLGLQFLLWYDEGEERNRGNFPPRFSGRQFPNYSSELNVNALELEDSALYLCASSSGQLVREQYFGPGTRLTVT.

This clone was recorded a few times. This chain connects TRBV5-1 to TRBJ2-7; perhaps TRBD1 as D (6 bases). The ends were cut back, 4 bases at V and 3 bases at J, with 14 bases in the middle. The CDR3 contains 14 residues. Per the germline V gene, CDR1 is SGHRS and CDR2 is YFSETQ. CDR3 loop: CASSPQTGYYEQYF. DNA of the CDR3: TGCGCCAGCAGCCCCCAGACAGGATACTACGAGCAGTACTTC.

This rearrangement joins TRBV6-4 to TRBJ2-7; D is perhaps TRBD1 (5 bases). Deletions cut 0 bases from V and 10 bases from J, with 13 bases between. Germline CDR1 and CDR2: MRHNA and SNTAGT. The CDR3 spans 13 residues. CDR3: CASSDSEMDKQYF. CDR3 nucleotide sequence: TGTGCCAGCAGTGACTCTGAAATGGACAAACAGTACTTC.

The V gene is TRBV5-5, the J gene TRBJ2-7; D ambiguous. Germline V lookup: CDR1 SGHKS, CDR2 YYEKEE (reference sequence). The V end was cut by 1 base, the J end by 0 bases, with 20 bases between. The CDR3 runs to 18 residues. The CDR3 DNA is TGTGCCAGCAGCTTGAGTCAAAGCCTTACCGTACCCTCCTACGAGCAGTACTTC. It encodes CASSLSQSLTVPSYEQYF. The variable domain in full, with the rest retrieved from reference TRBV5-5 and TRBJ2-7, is DAGVTQSPTHLIKTRGQQVTLRCSPISGHKSVSWYQQVLGQGPQFIFQYYEKEERGRGNFPDRFSARQFPNYSSELNVNALLLGDSALYLCASSLSQSLTVPSYEQYFGPGTRLTVT.

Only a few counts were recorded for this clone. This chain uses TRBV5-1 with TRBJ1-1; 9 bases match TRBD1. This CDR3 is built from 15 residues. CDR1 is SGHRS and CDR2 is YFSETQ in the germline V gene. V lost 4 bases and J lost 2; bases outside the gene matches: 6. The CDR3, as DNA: TGCGCCAGCAGCGGCACAGGGGGCAGTAACACTGAAGCTTTCTTT. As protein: CASSGTGGSNTEAFF.

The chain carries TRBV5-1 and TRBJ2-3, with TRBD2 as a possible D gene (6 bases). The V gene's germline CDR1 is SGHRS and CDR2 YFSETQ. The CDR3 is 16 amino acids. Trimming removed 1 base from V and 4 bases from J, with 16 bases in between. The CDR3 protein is CASSLRASGGPDTQYF. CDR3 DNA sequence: TGCGCCAGCAGCTTGCGAGCTTCTGGAGGGCCAGATACGCAGTATTTT.

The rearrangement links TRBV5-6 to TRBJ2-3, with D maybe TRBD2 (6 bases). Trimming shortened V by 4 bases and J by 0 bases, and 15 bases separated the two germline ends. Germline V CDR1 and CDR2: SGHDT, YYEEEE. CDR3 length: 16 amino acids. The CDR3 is CASSPPWGVSTDTQYF. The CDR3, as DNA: TGTGCCAGCAGCCCACCTTGGGGGGTGAGCACAGATACGCAGTATTTT.

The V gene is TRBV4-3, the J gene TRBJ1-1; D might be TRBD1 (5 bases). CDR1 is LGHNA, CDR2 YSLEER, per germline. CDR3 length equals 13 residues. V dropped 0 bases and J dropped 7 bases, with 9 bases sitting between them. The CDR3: CASSQDRAGEAFF. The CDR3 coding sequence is TGCGCCAGCAGCCAAGACAGGGCTGGTGAAGCTTTCTTT.

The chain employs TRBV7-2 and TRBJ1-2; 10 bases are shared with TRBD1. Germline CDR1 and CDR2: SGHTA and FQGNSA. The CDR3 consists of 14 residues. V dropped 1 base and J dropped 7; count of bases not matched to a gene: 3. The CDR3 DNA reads TGTGCCAGCAGCTTAGATAGACAGGGGGCTGGCTACACCTTC. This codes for CASSLDRQGAGYTF.

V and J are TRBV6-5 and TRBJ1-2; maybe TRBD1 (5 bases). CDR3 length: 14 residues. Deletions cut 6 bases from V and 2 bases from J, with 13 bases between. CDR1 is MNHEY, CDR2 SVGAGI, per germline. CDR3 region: CASSVGPGNYGYTF. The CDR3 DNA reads TGTGCCAGCAGCGTAGGACCAGGGAACTATGGCTACACCTTC.

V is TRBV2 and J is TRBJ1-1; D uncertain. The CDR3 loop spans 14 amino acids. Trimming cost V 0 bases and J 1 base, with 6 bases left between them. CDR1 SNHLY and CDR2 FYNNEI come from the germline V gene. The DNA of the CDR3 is TGTGCCAGCAGTGAAGCGCGTAAGAACACTGAAGCTTTCTTT. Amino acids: CASSEARKNTEAFF.

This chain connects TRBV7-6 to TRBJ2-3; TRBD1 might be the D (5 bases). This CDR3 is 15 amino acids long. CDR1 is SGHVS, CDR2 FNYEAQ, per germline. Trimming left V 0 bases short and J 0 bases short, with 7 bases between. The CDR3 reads CASSLAGASTDTQYF. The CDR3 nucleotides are TGTGCCAGCAGCTTAGCAGGGGCTAGCACAGATACGCAGTATTTT.

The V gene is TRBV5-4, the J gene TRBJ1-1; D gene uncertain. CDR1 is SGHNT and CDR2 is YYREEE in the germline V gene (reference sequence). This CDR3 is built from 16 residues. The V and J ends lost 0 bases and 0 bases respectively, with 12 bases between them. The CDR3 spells CASSLDRGGLNTEAFF. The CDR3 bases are TGTGCCAGCAGCTTGGATCGGGGAGGGCTGAACACTGAAGCTTTCTTT.

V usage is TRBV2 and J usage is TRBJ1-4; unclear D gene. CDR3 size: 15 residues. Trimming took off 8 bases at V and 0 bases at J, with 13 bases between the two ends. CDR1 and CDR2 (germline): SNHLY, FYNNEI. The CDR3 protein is CASSGRGSTNEKLFF. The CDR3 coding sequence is TGTGCCAGCTCTGGACGGGGATCAACTAATGAAAAACTGTTTTTT.

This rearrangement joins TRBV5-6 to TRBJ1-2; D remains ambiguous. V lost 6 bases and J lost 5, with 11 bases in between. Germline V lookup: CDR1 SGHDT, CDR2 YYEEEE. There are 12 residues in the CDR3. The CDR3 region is CASTDIGYGYTF. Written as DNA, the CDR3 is TGTGCCAGCACCGACATAGGATATGGCTACACCTTC.

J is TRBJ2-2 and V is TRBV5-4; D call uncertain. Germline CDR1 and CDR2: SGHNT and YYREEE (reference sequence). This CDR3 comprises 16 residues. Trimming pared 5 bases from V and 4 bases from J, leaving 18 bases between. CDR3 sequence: CASSTDPNPGTGELFF. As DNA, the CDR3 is TGTGCCAGCAGTACTGACCCTAATCCGGGCACCGGGGAGCTGTTTTTT.

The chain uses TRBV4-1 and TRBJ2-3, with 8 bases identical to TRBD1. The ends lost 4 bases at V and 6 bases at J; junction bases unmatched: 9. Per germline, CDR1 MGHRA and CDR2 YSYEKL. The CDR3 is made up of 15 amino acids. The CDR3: CASSLWTGTLDTQYF. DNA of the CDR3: TGCGCCAGCAGCCTGTGGACAGGGACACTCGATACGCAGTATTTT.

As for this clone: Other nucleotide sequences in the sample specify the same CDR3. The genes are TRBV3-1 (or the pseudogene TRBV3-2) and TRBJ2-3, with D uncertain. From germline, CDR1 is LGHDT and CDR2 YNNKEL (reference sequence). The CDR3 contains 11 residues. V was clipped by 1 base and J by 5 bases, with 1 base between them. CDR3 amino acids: CASSQVDTQYF. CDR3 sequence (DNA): TGTGCCAGCAGCCAAGTAGATACGCAGTATTTT.

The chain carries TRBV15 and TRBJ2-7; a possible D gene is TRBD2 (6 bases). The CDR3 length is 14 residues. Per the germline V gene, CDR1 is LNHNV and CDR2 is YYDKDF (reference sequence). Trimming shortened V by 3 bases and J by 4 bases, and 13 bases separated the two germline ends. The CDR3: CATSSGGTQYEQYF. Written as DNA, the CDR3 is TGTGCCACCAGCAGCGGCGGGACTCAATACGAGCAGTACTTC.

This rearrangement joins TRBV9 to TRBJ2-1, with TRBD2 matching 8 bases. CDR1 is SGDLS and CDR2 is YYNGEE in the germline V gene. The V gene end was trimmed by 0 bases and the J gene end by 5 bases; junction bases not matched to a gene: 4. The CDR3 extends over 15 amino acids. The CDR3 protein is CASSVGAGGHNEQFF. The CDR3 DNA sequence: TGTGCCAGCAGCGTAGGTGCGGGGGGACACAATGAGCAGTTCTTC.

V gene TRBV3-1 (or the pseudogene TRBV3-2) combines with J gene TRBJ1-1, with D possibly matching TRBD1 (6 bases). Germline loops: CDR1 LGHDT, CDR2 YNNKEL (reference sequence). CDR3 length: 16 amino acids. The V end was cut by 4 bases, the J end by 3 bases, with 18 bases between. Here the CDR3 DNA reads TGTGCCAGCAGCCCCTCCTGGGGGGCGCCTGACACTGAAGCTTTCTTT. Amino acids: CASSPSWGAPDTEAFF.

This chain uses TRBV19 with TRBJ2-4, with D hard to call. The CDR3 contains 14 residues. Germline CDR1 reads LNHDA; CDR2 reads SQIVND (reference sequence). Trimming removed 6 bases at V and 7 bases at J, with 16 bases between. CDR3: CASSGGILVNIQYF. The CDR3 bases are TGTGCCAGTAGCGGCGGCATCTTGGTGAACATTCAGTACTTC.

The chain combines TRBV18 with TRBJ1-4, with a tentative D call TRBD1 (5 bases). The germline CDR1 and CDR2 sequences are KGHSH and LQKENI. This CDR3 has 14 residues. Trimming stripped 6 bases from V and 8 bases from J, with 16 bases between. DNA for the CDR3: TGTGCCAGCTCGCCAGGGATCGCGTCGGAAAAACTGTTTTTT. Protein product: CASSPGIASEKLFF.

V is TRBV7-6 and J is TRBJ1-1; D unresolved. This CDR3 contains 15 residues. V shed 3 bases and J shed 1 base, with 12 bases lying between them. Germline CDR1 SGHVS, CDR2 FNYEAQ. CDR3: CASSLIFSGNTEAFF. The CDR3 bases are TGTGCCAGCAGCTTGATTTTTTCGGGGAACACTGAAGCTTTCTTT.

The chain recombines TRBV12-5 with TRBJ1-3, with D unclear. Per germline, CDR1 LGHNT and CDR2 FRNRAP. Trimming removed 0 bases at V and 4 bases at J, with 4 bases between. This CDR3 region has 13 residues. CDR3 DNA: TGTGCTAGTGGTTTGGTTGAGGGAAACACCATATATTTT. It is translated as CASGLVEGNTIYF.